The present T cell receptor beta chain was sequenced within a study of regulatory T cells in long-lasting Graves disease. In its sample, this clonotype was seen a few times. At one boundary the junction diverges from the germline segment, which might be a read error. Libraries of TCR beta came from iRepertoire HTBI primers plus Arm-PCR of CDR3 regions. TCRdb re-called the multiplex PCR reads with MiXCR, one entry per CDR3 protein. This repertoire shows 400,000 to 500,000 distinct CDR3 sequences, 12% to 15% found once; its top ten account for around a sixth. The CDR3 has 20 residues. The germline gives CDR1 LGHDT, CDR2 YNNKEL (reference sequence). Documented time point: newly diagnosed GD, antithyroid drugs for less than 3 months. RNA extracted from PBMCs served as the sequencing template. These sequences were also reported in another study, on T cells in Graves' hyperthyroidism and ophthalmopathy.

The TCR comes from a woman aged 45 to 65 with Graves disease. Specimen: peripheral blood mononuclear cells (PBMCs), collected at new diagnosis, from a patient treated with antithyroid drugs. The chain carries TRBV3-1 and TRBJ2-1; 8 bases agree with TRBD2. CDR3 nucleotide sequence: TGTGCCAGCAGCCAAGCCCACCAAGCGGGAGTCGGTTCGGGGCACAATGAGCAGTCCTTC. Its translation is CASSQAHQAGVGSGHNEQSF.